Sequencing of this T cell receptor beta chain was carried out in a study of human T cells and chemical hapten exposure. Study findings and constraints: DPC sensitization left the count of TCRs above 1 in 1000 unchanged.

Using its own MiXCR run on the RACE reads, TCRdb lists one record per CDR3 protein. The table has some 31,000 distinct CDR3 sequences, around 5.5% seen once. This clonotype was observed many times. The antigen is unknown. Germline CDR1 reads SQVTM; CDR2 reads ANQGSEA. CDR3 length: 15 residues. The ends were cut back, 8 bases at V and 2 bases at J, with 19 bases in the middle. Time point indicated: healthy volunteer bleed at 6 weeks. Unfractionated whole blood yielded total RNA. The sequence derives from a human donor in good health. Some clones in this sample may be carry-over from other donors' samples. The V and J genes are TRBV29-1 and TRBJ1-5; no clear D gene. Material: whole blood. The DNA of the CDR3 is TGCAGCTTTCTGGCCCGGGTCCCGGGCAATCAGCCCCAGCATTTT. Translation gives CSFLARVPGNQPQHF.